This is a list of T cell receptor beta chains from one sample in a study of tumor-infiltrating lymphocytes in primary liver carcinoma. TCRdb re-derived calls from the multiplex PCR reads in MiXCR, one entry per CDR3 protein. The data show around 120,000 distinct CDR3 sequences, roughly three fifths seen once. The sequenced material came from liver tumor tissue from sampling region 1. These receptors were obtained from a woman aged 55-70 years with primary liver carcinoma and hepatitis B virus infection. The CDR3 runs from the conserved cysteine through the conserved F or W. The D gene is left open where the match is weak. For some rows the clone size is stated as once, few or many, or as a class when expanded; others skip it.

V: TRBV11-2
D: NA
length: 13
size: NA
J: TRBJ2-7
DNA: TGTGCCAGCAGATTGGGACTTTACTATGAGCAGTACTTC
CDR3: CASRLGLYYEQYF

V: TRBV11-2
D: TRBD2
length: 16
size: medium-sized
J: TRBJ2-2
DNA: TGTGCCAGCAGCTCCGGACTAGTTCAGGACACCGGGGAGCTGTTTTTT
CDR3: CASSSGLVQDTGELFF

V: TRBV4-2
D: NA
length: 15
size: NA
J: TRBJ2-7
DNA: TGTGCCAGCAGCCAATGTAAAACAGGGCCCTACGGGCAGTACTTC
CDR3: CASSQCKTGPYGQYF

V: TRBV28
D: NA
length: 13
size: few
J: TRBJ1-6
DNA: TGTGCCAGCAGTTTATTCAGAAATTCACCCCTCCACTTT
CDR3: CASSLFRNSPLHF

V: TRBV12-3/TRBV12-4
D: TRBD1
length: 14
size: many
J: TRBJ1-1
DNA: TGTGCCAGCAGTGGGGACAGTGTGAACACTGAAGCTTTCTTT
CDR3: CASSGDSVNTEAFF

V: TRBV4-2
D: TRBD1
length: 16
size: NA
J: TRBJ2-7
DNA: TGTACCAGCAGCGACTTCGCCGGGACAGGGGGCTACGAGCAGTACTTC
CDR3: CTSSDFAGTGGYEQYF

V: TRBV30
D: TRBD2
length: 15
size: NA
J: TRBJ2-6
DNA: TGTGCCCGGCGGGAGTTGGGGCCTGGGGCCAACGTCCTGACTTTC
CDR3: CARRELGPGANVLTF

V: TRBV6-1
D: NA
length: 15
size: many
J: TRBJ2-1
DNA: TGTGCCAGCAGCCGGGACCCCAGCTCCTACAATGAGCAGTTCTTC
CDR3: CASSRDPSSYNEQFF

V: TRBV28
D: TRBD2
length: 17
size: NA
J: TRBJ2-5
DNA: TGTGCCAGCAGTCCCCTGGGACTAGCGGGAGGTCGAGAGATTCAGTACTTC
CDR3: CASSPLGLAGGREIQYF

V: TRBV28
D: NA
length: 12
size: once
J: TRBJ1-3
DNA: TGTGCCAGCAGTTTAACAGAAAACACCATAAATTTT
CDR3: CASSLTENTINF

V: TRBV18
D: NA
length: 16
size: NA
J: TRBJ2-5
DNA: TGTGCCAGCTCACCCAAACAGGGATCTAACGTAGAGACCCAGTACTTC
CDR3: CASSPKQGSNVETQYF

V: TRBV11-3
D: NA
length: 15
size: once
J: TRBJ2-5
DNA: TGTGCCAGCGGACCCCCGACTAGTAGGGGGAAGACGCAGTATTTC
CDR3: CASGPPTSRGKTQYF

V: TRBV5-5
D: NA
length: 15
size: NA
J: TRBJ2-1
DNA: TGTGCCAGCAGTTCGATACACAGCTCCTACAATGAGCAGTTCTTC
CDR3: CASSSIHSSYNEQFF

V: TRBV11-3
D: NA
length: 13
size: NA
J: TRBJ1-2
DNA: TGCGCCAGCAGCTTTCAGGCATCCTATGGCTACACCTTC
CDR3: CASSFQASYGYTF

V: TRBV5-5
D: NA
length: 14
size: NA
J: TRBJ1-2
DNA: TGTGCCAGAAGCTTGGCCGACGGGATACTTGGCTACACCTTC
CDR3: CARSLADGILGYTF

V: TRBV11-3
D: TRBD2
length: 15
size: NA
J: TRBJ2-1
DNA: TGTGCCAGTAGCCGCACTAGCGGGGGTGGGCATGAGCAGTTCTTC
CDR3: CASSRTSGGGHEQFF

V: TRBV6-1
D: NA
length: 13
size: NA
J: TRBJ2-2
DNA: TGTGCTAGCAGTGAGGGACACGCCAGGGAGCTGTTTTTT
CDR3: CASSEGHARELFF

V: TRBV5-5
D: NA
length: 14
size: many
J: TRBJ1-2
DNA: TGTGCCAGCAGCTTGTTAGGGACGGACTATGGCTACACCTTC
CDR3: CASSLLGTDYGYTF

V: TRBV7-6
D: TRBD2
length: 15
size: NA
J: TRBJ2-7
DNA: TGTGCCAGCAACTCCGCTAGCGGGAGGAGTGGCGAGCAGTATTTC
CDR3: CASNSASGRSGEQYF

V: TRBV11-1
D: TRBD2
length: 15
size: NA
J: TRBJ2-7
DNA: TGTGTCAGCAACAAGCGGACTAGCGGCTCCTACGAGCAGTACTTC
CDR3: CVSNKRTSGSYEQYF

V: TRBV28
D: NA
length: 14
size: NA
J: TRBJ2-5
DNA: TGTGCCAGCAGTACCGGGACACCAACCCGGACCCAGTACTTC
CDR3: CASSTGTPTRTQYF

V: TRBV7-9
D: NA
length: 14
size: few
J: TRBJ1-1
DNA: TGTGCCAGCAGCGGGGTAACAGTGAACACTGAAGCTTTCTTT
CDR3: CASSGVTVNTEAFF

V: TRBV11-3
D: NA
length: 13
size: NA
J: TRBJ2-1
DNA: TGTACCAGTAGCTTACGAGGCTACAATGAGCAGTTCTTC
CDR3: CTSSLRGYNEQFF

V: TRBV29-1
D: NA
length: 13
size: many
J: TRBJ1-1
DNA: TGCAGCGTTGTCAGGGGAGGGAACACTGAAGCTTTCTTT
CDR3: CSVVRGGNTEAFF

V: TRBV29-1
D: NA
length: 11
size: NA
J: TRBJ2-1
DNA: TGCAGCGTCGGGATTCCCTACGAGCAGTTCTTC
CDR3: CSVGIPYEQFF

V: TRBV11-2
D: NA
length: 16
size: NA
J: TRBJ2-1
DNA: TGTGCCAGCAGTTTATTTTCGGAACTAGGGTACAATGAGCAGTTCTTC
CDR3: CASSLFSELGYNEQFF

V: TRBV4-1
D: TRBD2
length: 19
size: many
J: TRBJ2-7
DNA: TGCGCCAGCAGCCGTCAACTAACTAGCGGGAGTCCTTTAGCCTACGAGCAGTACTTC
CDR3: CASSRQLTSGSPLAYEQYF

V: TRBV5-1
D: TRBD1
length: 15
size: NA
J: TRBJ1-1
DNA: TGCACCAGCAGCCCTGGGACAGCTTCCAACACTGAAGCTTTCTTT
CDR3: CTSSPGTASNTEAFF

V: TRBV11-2
D: NA
length: 12
size: once
J: TRBJ2-7
DNA: TGTGCCAGCAGCTTAGTTCAGAACGAGCAGTATTTC
CDR3: CASSLVQNEQYF

V: TRBV30
D: NA
length: 12
size: NA
J: TRBJ1-1
DNA: TGTGCCTCGTATTCAGTGGTTGAGGGAGCTTTCTTT
CDR3: CASYSVVEGAFF